This T cell receptor beta chain originates from a study of blood T cell repertoires in COVID-19. Looking at the study overall: Italy, Spain and the United States were the sources of the convalescent and acute COVID-19 samples. From T cells, B-cell-depleted T cells, or PBMCs came the material, which was cDNA or gDNA.

Original processing methods: Reference gene primer amplification yielded estimated nucleated cell counts. Assay used: immunoSEQ multiplex PCR; TCRdb lists only in-frame clones, some missing. D and trimming were read from the DNA, whereas the V and J calls and clone size are those reported in that table. The sample holds approximately 240,000 clones; around 82% are singletons and the top ten take nearly 5%. Unmatched junction bases numbered 5, after V lost 1 base and J lost 4 bases. The V gene's germline CDR1 is KGHDR and CDR2 SFDVKD. The CDR3 covers 16 residues. Sequencing was carried out using peripheral blood. The rearrangement joins TRBV24-1 to TRBJ2-1, with 8 bases identical to TRBD2. The sequence was collected from a woman older than 75 with active or convalescent COVID-19. CDR3 DNA sequence: TGTGCCACCAGTGATTTCTCGGGAGGGTTGTACAATGAGCAGTTCTTC. Residues: CATSDFSGGLYNEQFF.